This T cell receptor (beta chain) derives from a study of response to subunit inactivated influenza vaccine. Broader study findings: Authors suggested that a seasonal influenza vaccination recruits few new T cells each time.

TCRdb independently ran MiXCR on the RT-PCR reads; one entry per CDR3 protein. The top ten hold 11% of the sample, which has roughly 780,000 distinct CDR3 sequences, 18% seen once. This clonotype was counted between two and nine times. Its antigen remains unknown. The CDR3 is 13 residues long. With 7 bases removed from V and 5 bases from J, the gap between germline ends came to 15 bases. Germline CDR1 MNHEY, CDR2 SVGEGT. The rearrangement uses TRBV6-2 or TRBV6-3 and TRBJ2-7, with D uncertain. The sample in question was PBMCs from blood, obtained around 5 days after vaccination. The receptor comes from a man in his fifties who received an inactivated influenza vaccine. The CDR3 sequence is CASKTGGAHEQYF. The CDR3 region has the DNA TGTGCCAGCAAAACGGGCGGAGCCCACGAGCAGTACTTC.